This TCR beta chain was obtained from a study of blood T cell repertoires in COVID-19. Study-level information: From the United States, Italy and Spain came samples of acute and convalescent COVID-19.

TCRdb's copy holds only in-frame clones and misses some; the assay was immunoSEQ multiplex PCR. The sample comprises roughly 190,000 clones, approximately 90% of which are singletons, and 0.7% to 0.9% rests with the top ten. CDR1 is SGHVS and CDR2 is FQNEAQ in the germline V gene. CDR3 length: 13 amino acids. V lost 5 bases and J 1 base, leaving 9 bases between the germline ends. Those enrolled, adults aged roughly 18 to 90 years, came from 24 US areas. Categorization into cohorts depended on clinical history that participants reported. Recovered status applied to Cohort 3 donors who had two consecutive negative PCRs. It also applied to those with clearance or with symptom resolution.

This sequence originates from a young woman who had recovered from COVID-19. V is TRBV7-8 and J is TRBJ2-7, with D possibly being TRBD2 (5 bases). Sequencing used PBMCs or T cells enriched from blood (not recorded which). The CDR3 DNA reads TGTGCCAGCAGCCAGACGGGGTCCTACGAGCAGTACTTC. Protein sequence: CASSQTGSYEQYF.